This T cell receptor (beta chain) was sequenced in a study of T cell repertoires in cytomegalovirus infection (dated by TCRdb to between 2018 and 2020). General notes on the study: Donor HLA type was relevant to the analysis, because carriage of CMV infection together with the matching HLA type was indicated by public TCR beta signatures.

This clonotype appeared many times. Its antigen remains unidentified. The record has no base qualities; no much larger clone is one base away. Instrument used: Illumina HiSeq 1500. Using fastp at Q25 and MiXCR, TCRdb reprocessed the public reads and kept productive beta chains. Rows with a matching CDR3 protein are joined into one entry that keeps the most common DNA and genes. The table for this sample lists about 360,000 distinct CDR3 sequences; approximately 18% of them were counted only once. Under 9% of the sample is taken by the ten largest. What the authors observed across the whole study: In both this cohort and an independent roughly 350-donor cohort, the cumulative frequency of public TCR beta family members distinguished carriers of CMV infection plus the relevant HLA type. The ex vivo response was dominated by HLA-C-restricted CMV-specific TCR beta clonotypes, which also provided the single most frequent clonotype in two of eight donors.

V loses 1 base of germline sequence and J loses 1 base, and the interval between the two ends is 11 bases. The CDR3 runs 15 amino acids, cysteine and phenylalanine included. The CDR3 DNA has 45 bases and is translated from base 1. Via the germline V gene, CDR1 is SGHTA and CDR2 FQGNSA. This receptor was identified in a human donor in good health (CMV status not recorded). Some clones in this sample may be carry-over from other donors' samples. The rearranged segments are TRBV7-2 and TRBJ2-7, with the D gene not confidently named. The sequenced material came from PBMCs. The sequenced DNA is TGTGCCAGCAGCTTAGGGTCAGGCGGTTCCTACGAGCAGTACTTC. It codes for CASSLGSGGSYEQYF.